These 27 T cell receptor beta chains share one sample of origin, sequenced in a study of T cell responses to AZD1222 COVID-19 vaccine (dated by TCRdb to the early 2020s). The method was the immunoSEQ multiplex PCR assay. TCRdb limited this immuneACCESS table to in-frame rearrangements with V and J called. A share of clones is missing; checked studies link under half to unresolved V genes, and the rest is unexplained. The sample data list 150,000 to 250,000 clones, and roughly nine tenths of these were observed just once. The ten largest clones add up to around 3.7% of the sample. The time point label, read with the paper, signifies: about 28 days (+/-7) after the second vaccine dose. The specimen comprised peripheral blood, sampled 28 days after the second AZD1222 dose. These receptors were obtained from an adult who received the AZD1222 COVID-19 vaccine.

Written as DNA, the CDR3 is TGTGCCTGGAGTGTAACACATGGCTACACCTTC. This sequence encodes CAWSVTHGYTF. The chain uses TRBV30 and TRBJ1-2; D call uncertain. Germline CDR1 is GTSNPN and CDR2 is SVGIG (reference sequence). The CDR3 has 11 amino acids. The V end was cut by 0 bases, the J end by 6 bases, with 5 bases between.

The chain recombines TRBV6-6 with TRBJ1-5; 8 nucleotides align to TRBD1. The CDR3 is 16 residues long. Germline CDR1 is MNHNY and CDR2 is SVGAGI (reference sequence). Trimming took 7 bases from V and 5 from J; bases not matched to a gene: 13. This CDR3 is CASKNGQGRKDQPQHF. The CDR3 DNA follows: TGTGCCAGCAAAAACGGACAGGGTAGGAAGGATCAGCCCCAGCATTTT.

This sequence joins TRBV6-2 or TRBV6-3 and TRBJ2-1; a weak D match, TRBD1 (7 bases). The CDR3 spans 15 residues. The germline gives CDR1 MNHEY, CDR2 SVGEGT. With 4 bases removed from V and 3 bases from J, the gap between germline ends came to 13 bases. This chain's CDR3 is CASSLEGADYNEQFF. The CDR3 nucleotides read TGTGCCAGCAGTTTGGAGGGGGCCGACTACAATGAGCAGTTCTTC.

This sequence joins TRBV27 and TRBJ2-1; 8 bases are a match to TRBD1. J was trimmed by 10 bases and V by 7 bases; bases with no gene match: 18. Germline values: CDR1 MNHEY, CDR2 SMNVEV (reference sequence). The CDR3 loop spans 16 amino acids. In nucleotides, the CDR3 is TGTGCCAGCACCCCGCTACAGGGGGGCACGCGGAAAGAGCAGTTCTTC. Amino acids: CASTPLQGGTRKEQFF.

The chain links TRBV27 to TRBJ1-3; D is unresolved. The germline V gene encodes CDR1 MNHEY and CDR2 SMNVEV (reference sequence). V was pared by 4 bases and J by 3 bases, with 13 bases between. The CDR3 runs to 15 residues. DNA of the CDR3: TGTGCCAGCAGTTCATCATGGTTCGGTGGAAACACCATATATTTT. Translated, it gives CASSSSWFGGNTIYF.

The V gene is TRBV6-2 or TRBV6-3, the J gene TRBJ2-3, with TRBD1 matching 7 bases. Per the germline V gene, CDR1 is MNHEY and CDR2 is SVGEGT. CDR3 length: 14 amino acids. V dropped 4 bases and J dropped 2; count of bases not matched to a gene: 3. CDR3 nucleotide sequence: TGTGCCAGCAGTTCGGACAGGTTCACAGATACGCAGTATTTT. This codes for CASSSDRFTDTQYF.

This chain connects TRBV5-1 to TRBJ1-5, with TRBD1 matching over 7 bases. The CDR3 is 14 amino acids. In germline, CDR1 is SGHRS, CDR2 YFSETQ. V trimming: 4 bases; J trimming: 2 bases; junction bases outside the gene matches: 3. This CDR3 is CASSPTGGNQPQHF. The CDR3 nucleotides read TGCGCCAGCAGCCCTACAGGGGGCAATCAGCCCCAGCATTTT.

This chain joins TRBV11-3 and TRBJ1-6; a possible D gene is TRBD1 (6 bases). Trimming cost V 3 bases and J 9 bases, with 12 bases left between them. Germline V gives CDR1 SGHNT, CDR2 YENEEA. The CDR3 spans 14 residues. The chain's CDR3 is CASSFGGWGSPLHF. As DNA, the CDR3 is TGTGCCAGCAGCTTTGGGGGCTGGGGTTCACCCCTCCACTTT.

The chain is built from TRBV2 and TRBJ2-7; unclear D gene. The CDR3 contains 14 residues. Per the germline V gene, CDR1 is SNHLY and CDR2 is FYNNEI. V was pared by 1 base and J by 2 bases, with 9 bases between. The CDR3 DNA reads TGTGCCAGCAGTGAAGGGCAGGCCCCCTACGAGCAGTACTTC. Translating gives CASSEGQAPYEQYF.

The chain carries TRBV7-2 and TRBJ1-3; D call uncertain. Trimming pared 1 base from V and 4 bases from J, leaving 11 bases between. The CDR3 is 15 amino acids. Germline lookup yields CDR1 SGHTA and CDR2 FQGNSA. For the CDR3, the DNA is TGTGCCAGCAGCTTAGGTCAGCTTGGCGGAAACACCATATATTTT. The encoded protein is CASSLGQLGGNTIYF.

V usage is TRBV4-2 and J usage is TRBJ1-1; the D is unclear. Germline assignment: CDR1 LGHNA and CDR2 YNFKEQ. The V end was cut by 0 bases, the J end by 0 bases, with 5 bases between. This CDR3 region has 14 residues. The CDR3: CASSQDSVNTEAFF. The CDR3 bases are TGTGCCAGCAGCCAAGATTCCGTGAACACTGAAGCTTTCTTT.

V and J are TRBV12-5 and TRBJ2-7; the match to TRBD2 covers 14 bases. The germline V gene has CDR1 LGHNT and CDR2 FRNRAP. The CDR3 consists of 17 residues. With V trimmed by 4 bases and J by 6 bases, 11 bases remained unmatched. The CDR3 here is CASGSSLGLAGGFEQYF. The CDR3 DNA follows: TGTGCTAGTGGTTCCAGCCTTGGACTAGCGGGAGGTTTCGAGCAGTACTTC.

Only one count was recorded for this clone. In DNA form, the CDR3 reads TGTGCCAGCAGACTAGCGGGAGGGCCAGGCGATGAGCAGTTCTTC. Residues: CASRLAGGPGDEQFF. The chain has TRBV3-1 (or the pseudogene TRBV3-2) and TRBJ2-1, with 13 bases identical to TRBD2. After removal of 6 bases from V and 8 bases from J, the junction contained 7 bases not matched to a gene. CDR3 length equals 15 residues. In germline, CDR1 is LGHDT, CDR2 YNNKEL (reference sequence).

V is TRBV28 and J is TRBJ1-2; no clear D gene. This CDR3 spans 13 amino acids. The V gene's germline CDR1 is MDHEN and CDR2 SYDVKM. V lost 10 bases and J lost 4, with 16 bases in between. In DNA form, the CDR3 reads TGTGCCATCACCGACCCTCTGCTCTATGGCTACACCTTC. Translated, it gives CAITDPLLYGYTF.

This clone was observed a few times. This chain connects TRBV15 to TRBJ1-3; the D is unclear. Trimming shortened V by 0 bases and J by 4 bases, and 10 bases separated the two germline ends. The CDR3 is 15 amino acids. Per the germline V gene, CDR1 is LNHNV and CDR2 is YYDKDF (reference sequence). The CDR3 here is CATSRDRSVGNTIYF. The CDR3 DNA reads TGTGCCACCAGCAGAGATAGGAGCGTAGGAAACACCATATATTTT. Looking up the rest from reference TRBV15 and TRBJ1-3 gives the full variable domain: DAMVIQNPRYQVTQFGKPVTLSCSQTLNHNVMYWYQQKSSQAPKLLFHYYDKDFNNEADTPDNFQSRRPNTSFCFLDIRSPGLGDTAMYLCATSRDRSVGNTIYFGEGSWLTVV.

This chain joins TRBV27 and TRBJ1-1; 8 bases agree with TRBD1. V trimming: 6 bases; J trimming: 5 bases; junction bases outside the gene matches: 11. CDR1 is MNHEY and CDR2 is SMNVEV in the germline V gene (reference sequence). This CDR3 spans 15 amino acids. As DNA, the CDR3 is TGTGCCAGCAGACGCCACGGACAGGGCGAAACTGAAGCTTTCTTT. It specifies CASRRHGQGETEAFF.

The chain has TRBV10-3 and TRBJ2-6; 9 nucleotides line up with TRBD1. CDR1 and CDR2 from the germline V gene are ENHRY and SYGVKD. The V gene end was trimmed by 2 bases and the J gene end by 0 bases; junction bases not matched to a gene: 2. CDR3 size: 17 residues. The CDR3 coding sequence is TGTGCCATCAGTGAGACAGGGGGCCTCTCTGGGGCCAACGTCCTGACTTTC. Translation gives CAISETGGLSGANVLTF.

The J gene is TRBJ2-3, the V gene TRBV7-2; the D is unclear. The ends were cut back, 5 bases at V and 0 bases at J, with 9 bases in the middle. Germline V lookup: CDR1 SGHTA, CDR2 FQGNSA. The CDR3 totals 14 residues. The CDR3 DNA sequence: TGTGCCAGCAGCCTCGTGGTTAGCACAGATACGCAGTATTTT. It translates to CASSLVVSTDTQYF.

This chain joins TRBV27 and TRBJ2-7, with D possibly being TRBD1 (5 bases). This CDR3 comprises 13 residues. CDR1 and CDR2 (germline): MNHEY, SMNVEV (reference sequence). V was clipped by 2 bases and J by 4 bases, with 9 bases between them. The CDR3 DNA sequence: TGTGCCAGCAGTTTAGAGGCAGGGTACGAGCAGTACTTC. It codes for CASSLEAGYEQYF.

The rearrangement uses TRBV27 and TRBJ1-2; TRBD1 might be the D (6 bases). Trimming stripped 6 bases from V and 0 bases from J, with 20 bases between. In germline, CDR1 is MNHEY, CDR2 SMNVEV (reference sequence). This CDR3 is built from 17 residues. CDR3 coding DNA: TGTGCCAGCAGCTCGGTAAGACAACAGGGATCTAACTATGGCTACACCTTC. This sequence encodes CASSSVRQQGSNYGYTF.

V gene TRBV19 combines with J gene TRBJ2-1, with a tentative D call TRBD2 (6 bases). Trimming left V 7 bases short and J 3 bases short, with 16 bases between. Germline V gives CDR1 LNHDA, CDR2 SQIVND (reference sequence). CDR3 length: 15 residues. The CDR3 region has the DNA TGTGCCAGTACCGTTTCGGGACTCAACTACAATGAGCAGTTCTTC. Its protein is CASTVSGLNYNEQFF. Full variable domain (missing parts from reference TRBV19 and TRBJ2-1): DGGITQSPKYLFRKEGQNVTLSCEQNLNHDAMYWYRQDPGQGLRLIYYSQIVNDFQKGDIAEGYSVSREKKESFPLTVTSAQKNPTAFYLCASTVSGLNYNEQFFGPGTRLTVL.

J is TRBJ1-2 and V is TRBV1; the tabulated D call, TRBD1, remains unverified against the DNA. TRBV1 is tagged as a pseudogene. The CDR3 consists of 15 residues. CDR3 sequence: CTSSQDRTANYGYTF. The CDR3 DNA sequence: TGCACCAGCAGCCAAGATCGGACAGCCAACTATGGCTACACCTTC.

The rearrangement links TRBV7-3 to TRBJ2-3, with 12 bases fitting TRBD2. This CDR3 has 15 amino acids. The J segment lost 6 bases and the V segment lost 5 bases, leaving 6 bases of the junction unmatched. Per the germline V gene, CDR1 is SGHTA and CDR2 is FQGTGA. The CDR3, as DNA: TGTGCCAGCAGCGTGACTAGCGGGAGATTGGATACGCAGTATTTT. It translates to CASSVTSGRLDTQYF.

The table lists this clone with a count of one. The chain carries TRBV28 and TRBJ1-2; D not certain. V lost 10 bases to trimming and J lost 5 bases, with 17 bases between them. This CDR3 spans 13 amino acids. Germline loops: CDR1 MDHEN, CDR2 SYDVKM. This CDR3 is CATISARGYGYTF. The DNA of the CDR3 is TGTGCCACCATCTCCGCGAGAGGTTATGGCTACACCTTC.

This clone was counted a single time. V is TRBV4-1 and J is TRBJ1-2; D ambiguous. The germline V gene has CDR1 MGHRA and CDR2 YSYEKL. The germline V and J ends were trimmed by 0 bases and 8 bases, with 10 bases remaining between them. The CDR3 has 13 amino acids. CDR3 nucleotides: TGCGCCAGCAGCCAAGATCGGGGTCAGGGCTACACCTTC. Translation: CASSQDRGQGYTF.

This chain uses TRBV5-4 with TRBJ2-7; 9 bases fit TRBD2. CDR3 length: 17 residues. Germline values: CDR1 SGHNT, CDR2 YYREEE (reference sequence). The V and J ends lost 0 bases and 5 bases, in that order; junction bases with no gene match: 12. The CDR3 loop reads CASSLESLTSGLHEQYF. DNA for the CDR3: TGTGCCAGCAGCTTGGAGTCCCTGACTAGCGGATTGCACGAGCAGTACTTC. The entire variable domain, with the rest obtained from reference TRBV5-4 and TRBJ2-7, is as follows: ETGVTQSPTHLIKTRGQQVTLRCSSQSGHNTVSWYQQALGQGPQFIFQYYREEENGRGNFPPRFSGLQFPNYSSELNVNALELDDSALYLCASSLESLTSGLHEQYFGPGTRLTVT.

The chain has TRBV6-2 or TRBV6-3 and TRBJ2-7; 8 positions agree with TRBD1. The CDR3 is made up of 15 amino acids. J gave up 3 bases and V 5 bases, and 9 bases lay outside the gene matches. Germline lookup yields CDR1 MNHEY and CDR2 SVGEGT. CDR3 in DNA: TGTGCCAGCAGTACCCGCAGGGGGCAGGGCTACGAGCAGTACTTC. It codes for CASSTRRGQGYEQYF.